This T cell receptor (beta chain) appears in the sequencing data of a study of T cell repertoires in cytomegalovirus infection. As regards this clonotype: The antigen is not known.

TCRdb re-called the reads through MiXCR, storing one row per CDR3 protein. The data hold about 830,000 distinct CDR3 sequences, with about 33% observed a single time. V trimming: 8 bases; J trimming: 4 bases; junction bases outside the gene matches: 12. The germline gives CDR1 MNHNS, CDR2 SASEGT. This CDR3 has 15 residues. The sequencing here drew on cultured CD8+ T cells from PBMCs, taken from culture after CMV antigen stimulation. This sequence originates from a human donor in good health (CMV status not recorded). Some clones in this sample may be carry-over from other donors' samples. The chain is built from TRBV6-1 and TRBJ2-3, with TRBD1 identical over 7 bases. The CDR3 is CASPIEGAGADTQYF. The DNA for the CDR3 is TGTGCCAGCCCCATTGAGGGGGCTGGGGCAGATACGCAGTATTTT.